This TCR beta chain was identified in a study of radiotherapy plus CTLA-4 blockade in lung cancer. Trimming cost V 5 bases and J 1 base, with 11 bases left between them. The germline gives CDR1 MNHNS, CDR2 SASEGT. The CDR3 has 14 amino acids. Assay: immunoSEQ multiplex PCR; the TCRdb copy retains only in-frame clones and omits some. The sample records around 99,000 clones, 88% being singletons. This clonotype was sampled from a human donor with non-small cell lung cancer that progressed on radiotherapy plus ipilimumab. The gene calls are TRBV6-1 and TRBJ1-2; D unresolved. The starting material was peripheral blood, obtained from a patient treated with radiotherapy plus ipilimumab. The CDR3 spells CASSIRRVNYGYTF. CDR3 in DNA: TGTGCCAGCAGTATAAGGCGCGTTAACTATGGCTACACCTTC.